This TCR beta chain emerged from a study of identical twins. Study-level findings and limits: Sequences that were out-of-frame, alpha and twin-shared displayed an excess of low generation probability. Fewer insertions characterized abundant cord blood beta clonotypes, whereas memory repertoires showed none.

TCRdb analysed the 5' RACE reads with MiXCR anew, one entry per CDR3 protein. The table has hundreds of thousands of distinct CDR3 sequences, 5.5% to 6.5% seen once. This clonotype appeared many times. Its antigen is undetermined. This clonotype was sampled from a man younger than 30 in good health. Sequenced sample: naive T cells sorted from blood.

As DNA, the CDR3 is TGTGCCAGCAGGACTTCCACCGGGGAGCTGTTTTTT. It codes for CASRTSTGELFF. The rearrangement joins TRBV25-1 to TRBJ2-2; D is uncertain. The CDR3 consists of 12 residues. Germline CDR1 reads MGHDK; CDR2 reads SYGVNS. V was cut by 6 bases and J by 4 bases, with 6 bases left in between.